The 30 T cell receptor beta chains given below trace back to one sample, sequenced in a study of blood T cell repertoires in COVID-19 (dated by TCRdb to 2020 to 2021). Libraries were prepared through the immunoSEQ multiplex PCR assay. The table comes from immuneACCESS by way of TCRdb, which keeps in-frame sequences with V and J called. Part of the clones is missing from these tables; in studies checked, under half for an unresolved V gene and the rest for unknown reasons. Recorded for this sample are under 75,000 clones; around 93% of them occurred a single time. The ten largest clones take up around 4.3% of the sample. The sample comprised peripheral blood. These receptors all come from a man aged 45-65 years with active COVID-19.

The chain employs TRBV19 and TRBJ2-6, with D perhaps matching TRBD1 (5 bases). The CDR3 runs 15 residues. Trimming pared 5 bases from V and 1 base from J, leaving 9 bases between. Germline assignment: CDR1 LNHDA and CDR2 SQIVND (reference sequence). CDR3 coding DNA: TGTGCCAGTAGTCTTCAGGGTTCTGGGGCCAACGTCCTGACTTTC. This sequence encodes CASSLQGSGANVLTF.

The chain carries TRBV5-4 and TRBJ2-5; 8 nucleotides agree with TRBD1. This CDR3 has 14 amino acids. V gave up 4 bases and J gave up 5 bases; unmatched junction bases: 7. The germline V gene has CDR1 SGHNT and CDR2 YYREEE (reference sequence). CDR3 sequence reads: CASSRRQGSETQYF. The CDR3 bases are TGTGCCAGCAGCCGTCGACAGGGGTCCGAGACCCAGTACTTC.

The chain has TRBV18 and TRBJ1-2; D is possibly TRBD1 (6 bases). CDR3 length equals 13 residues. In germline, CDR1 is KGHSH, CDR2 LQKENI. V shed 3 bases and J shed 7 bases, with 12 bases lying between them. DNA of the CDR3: TGTGCCAGCTCACCTCCGGGGGGCGGTGGCTACACCTTC. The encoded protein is CASSPPGGGGYTF.

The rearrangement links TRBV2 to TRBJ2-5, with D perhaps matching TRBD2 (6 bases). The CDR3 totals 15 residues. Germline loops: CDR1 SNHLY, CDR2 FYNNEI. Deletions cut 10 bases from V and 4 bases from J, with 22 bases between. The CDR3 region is CATRHGGAAPETQYF. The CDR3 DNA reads TGTGCCACCCGCCATGGAGGGGCGGCCCCAGAGACCCAGTACTTC.

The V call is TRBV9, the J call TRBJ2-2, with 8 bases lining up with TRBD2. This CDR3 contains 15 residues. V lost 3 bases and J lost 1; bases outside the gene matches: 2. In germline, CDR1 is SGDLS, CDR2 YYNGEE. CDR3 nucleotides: TGTGCCAGCAGCGAGACTAGCGAGAACACCGGGGAGCTGTTTTTT. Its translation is CASSETSENTGELFF. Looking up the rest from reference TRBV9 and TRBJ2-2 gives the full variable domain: DSGVTQTPKHLITATGQRVTLRCSPRSGDLSVYWYQQSLDQGLQFLIQYYNGEERAKGNILERFSAQQFPDLHSELNLSSLELGDSALYFCASSETSENTGELFFGEGSRLTVL.

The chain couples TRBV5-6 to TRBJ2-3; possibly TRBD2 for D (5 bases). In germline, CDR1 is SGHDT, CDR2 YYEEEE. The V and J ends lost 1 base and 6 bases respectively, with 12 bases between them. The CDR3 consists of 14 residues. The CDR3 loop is CASSLSPGVDTQYF. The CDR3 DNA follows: TGTGCCAGCAGCTTGTCCCCCGGGGTGGATACGCAGTATTTT.

CDR3 sequence: CASRLAGGTGELFF. CDR3 coding DNA: TGTGCCAGTAGACTAGCGGGAGGGACCGGGGAGCTGTTTTTT. The V and J genes are TRBV19 and TRBJ2-2; 13 positions match TRBD2. Germline CDR1 and CDR2: LNHDA and SQIVND (reference sequence). The junction had 0 bases not matched to a gene; V was cut back by 6 bases and J by 5 bases. This CDR3 is built from 14 residues. The full variable domain, with the rest looked up from reference TRBV19 and TRBJ2-2, is DGGITQSPKYLFRKEGQNVTLSCEQNLNHDAMYWYRQDPGQGLRLIYYSQIVNDFQKGDIAEGYSVSREKKESFPLTVTSAQKNPTAFYLCASRLAGGTGELFFGEGSRLTVL.

CDR3 sequence (DNA): TGTGCCAGCAGCGTAGGAAGCGGGAGTCTGTACGAGCAGTACTTC. Translating it yields CASSVGSGSLYEQYF. V and J are TRBV9 and TRBJ2-7; 8 nucleotides agree with TRBD2. Germline CDR1 reads SGDLS; CDR2 reads YYNGEE. V trimming: 0 bases; J trimming: 4 bases; junction bases outside the gene matches: 6. The CDR3 extends over 15 amino acids.

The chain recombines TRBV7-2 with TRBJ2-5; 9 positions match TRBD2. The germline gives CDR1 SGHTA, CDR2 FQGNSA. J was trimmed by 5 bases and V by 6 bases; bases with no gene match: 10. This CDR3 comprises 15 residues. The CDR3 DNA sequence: TGTGCCAGCAGGGCTTCGCGGGGGGGTTATGAGACCCAGTACTTC. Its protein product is CASRASRGGYETQYF.

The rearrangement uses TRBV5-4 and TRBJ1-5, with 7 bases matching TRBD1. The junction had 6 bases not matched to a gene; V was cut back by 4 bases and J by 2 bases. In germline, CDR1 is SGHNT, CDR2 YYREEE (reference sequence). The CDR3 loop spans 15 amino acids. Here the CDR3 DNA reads TGTGCCAGCAGCACTCAGGGGGAGGGCAATCAGCCCCAGCATTTT. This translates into CASSTQGEGNQPQHF. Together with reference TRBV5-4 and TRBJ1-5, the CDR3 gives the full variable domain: ETGVTQSPTHLIKTRGQQVTLRCSSQSGHNTVSWYQQALGQGPQFIFQYYREEENGRGNFPPRFSGLQFPNYSSELNVNALELDDSALYLCASSTQGEGNQPQHFGDGTRLSIL.

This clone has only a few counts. CDR3 region: CASRRQADNSPLHF. In DNA, the CDR3 is TGCGCCAGCAGGAGACAGGCTGATAATTCACCCCTCCACTTT. V usage is TRBV5-1 and J usage is TRBJ1-6; possible D gene TRBD1, 6 bases. CDR3 size: 14 residues. CDR1 is SGHRS and CDR2 is YFSETQ in the germline V gene. V was shortened by 5 bases and J by 5 bases, with 11 bases between the two germline ends. Combining the CDR3 with reference TRBV5-1 and TRBJ1-6 gives the whole variable domain KAGVTQTPRYLIKTRGQQVTLSCSPISGHRSVSWYQQTPGQGLQFLFEYFSETQRNKGNFPGRFSGRQFSNSRSEMNVSTLELGDSALYLCASRRQADNSPLHFGNGTRLTVT.

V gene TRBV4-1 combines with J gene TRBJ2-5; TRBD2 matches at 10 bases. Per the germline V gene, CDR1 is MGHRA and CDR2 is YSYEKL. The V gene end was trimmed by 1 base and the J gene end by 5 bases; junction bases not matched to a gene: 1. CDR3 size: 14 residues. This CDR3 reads CASSQGTSGETQYF. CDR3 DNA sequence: TGCGCCAGCAGCCAAGGGACTAGCGGTGAGACCCAGTACTTC.

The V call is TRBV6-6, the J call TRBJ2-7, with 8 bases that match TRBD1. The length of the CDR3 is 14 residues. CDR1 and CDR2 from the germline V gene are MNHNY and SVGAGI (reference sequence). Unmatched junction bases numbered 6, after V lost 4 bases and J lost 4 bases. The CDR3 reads CASSSGQGSYEQYF. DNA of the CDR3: TGTGCCAGCAGTTCCGGACAGGGCTCGTACGAGCAGTACTTC.

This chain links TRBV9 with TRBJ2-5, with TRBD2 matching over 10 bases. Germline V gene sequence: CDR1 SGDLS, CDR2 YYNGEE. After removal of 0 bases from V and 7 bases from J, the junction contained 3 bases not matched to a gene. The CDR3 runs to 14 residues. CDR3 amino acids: CASSVEPSGGTQYF. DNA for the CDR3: TGTGCCAGCAGCGTAGAGCCTAGCGGGGGGACCCAGTACTTC.

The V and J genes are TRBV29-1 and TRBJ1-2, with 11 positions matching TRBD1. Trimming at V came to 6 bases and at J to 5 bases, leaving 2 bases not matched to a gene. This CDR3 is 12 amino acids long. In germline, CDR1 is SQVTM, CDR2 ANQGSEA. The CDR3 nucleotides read TGCAGCGTGGGACAGGGGGAATATGGCTACACCTTC. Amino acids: CSVGQGEYGYTF. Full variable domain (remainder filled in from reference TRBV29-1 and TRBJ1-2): SAVISQKPSRDICQRGTSLTIQCQVDSQVTMMFWYRQQPGQSLTLIATANQGSEATYESGFVIDKFPISRPNLTFSTLTVSNMSPEDSSIYLCSVGQGEYGYTFGSGTRLTVV.

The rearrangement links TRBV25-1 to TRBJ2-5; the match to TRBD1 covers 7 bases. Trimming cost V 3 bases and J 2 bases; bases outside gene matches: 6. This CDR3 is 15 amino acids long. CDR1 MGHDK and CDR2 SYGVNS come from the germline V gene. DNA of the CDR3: TGTGCCAGCAGTGACCTCAGACAGGGTCAAGAGACCCAGTACTTC. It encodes CASSDLRQGQETQYF.

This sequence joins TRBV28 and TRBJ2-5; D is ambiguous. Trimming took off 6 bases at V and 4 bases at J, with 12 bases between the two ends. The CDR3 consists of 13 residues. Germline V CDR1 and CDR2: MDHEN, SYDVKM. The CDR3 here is CASRYPTLETQYF. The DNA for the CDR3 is TGTGCCAGCAGATACCCAACTTTAGAGACCCAGTACTTC.

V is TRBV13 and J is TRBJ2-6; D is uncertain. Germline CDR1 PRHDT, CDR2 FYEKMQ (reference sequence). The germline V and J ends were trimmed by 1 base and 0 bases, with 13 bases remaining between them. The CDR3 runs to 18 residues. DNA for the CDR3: TGTGCCAGCAGCTTAGCTCCGAAACTACTCTCTGGGGCCAACGTCCTGACTTTC. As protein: CASSLAPKLLSGANVLTF. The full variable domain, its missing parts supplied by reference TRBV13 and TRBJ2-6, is AAGVIQSPRHLIKEKRETATLKCYPIPRHDTVYWYQQGPGQDPQFLISFYEKMQSDKGSIPDRFSAQQFSDYHSELNMSSLELGDSALYFCASSLAPKLLSGANVLTFGAGSRLTVL.

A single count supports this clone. The CDR3 DNA sequence: TGTGCCAGCAGGAAAACCGGGACAGAAGAGACCCAGTACTTC. Encoded protein: CASRKTGTEETQYF. The V call is TRBV7-3, the J call TRBJ2-5; 7 bases line up with TRBD1. The trim removed 6 bases at V and 3 bases at J, leaving 7 bases unmatched. This CDR3 is built from 14 residues. Germline lookup yields CDR1 SGHTA and CDR2 FQGTGA.

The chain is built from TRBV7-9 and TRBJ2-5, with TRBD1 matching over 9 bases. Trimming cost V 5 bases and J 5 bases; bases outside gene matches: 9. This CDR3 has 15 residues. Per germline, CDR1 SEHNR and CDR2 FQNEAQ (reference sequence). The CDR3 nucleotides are TGTGCCAGCAGCCCTACAGGGGGCGAGGTGGAGACCCAGTACTTC. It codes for CASSPTGGEVETQYF.

This chain's CDR3 is CASSQTATNTQYF. CDR3 bases: TGTGCCAGCAGCCAGACAGCTACCAATACGCAGTATTTT. The V and J genes are TRBV7-3 and TRBJ2-3; maybe TRBD1 (5 bases). The CDR3 covers 13 residues. Germline CDR1 reads SGHTA; CDR2 reads FQGTGA. V was clipped by 5 bases and J by 7 bases, with 13 bases between them.

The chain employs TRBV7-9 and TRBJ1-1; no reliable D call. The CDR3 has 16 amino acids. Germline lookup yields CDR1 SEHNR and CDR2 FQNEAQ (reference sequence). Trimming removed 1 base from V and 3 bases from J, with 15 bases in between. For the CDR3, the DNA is TGTGCCAGCAGCTTAGGTTTGGGGAGAGCGGACACTGAAGCTTTCTTT. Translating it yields CASSLGLGRADTEAFF.

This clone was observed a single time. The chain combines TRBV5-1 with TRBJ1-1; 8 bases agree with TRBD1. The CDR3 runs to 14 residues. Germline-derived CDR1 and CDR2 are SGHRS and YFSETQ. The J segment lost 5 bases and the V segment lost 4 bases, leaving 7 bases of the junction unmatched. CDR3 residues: CASSTSGTGTEAFF. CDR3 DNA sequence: TGCGCCAGCAGCACCTCCGGGACAGGAACTGAAGCTTTCTTT.

The CDR3 bases are TGTGCCAGCAGCTCCTGGACAGTGAACACTGAAGCTTTCTTT. It translates to CASSSWTVNTEAFF. This chain links TRBV11-1 with TRBJ1-1, with D tentatively TRBD1 (6 bases). The germline gives CDR1 SGHAT, CDR2 FQDESV (reference sequence). CDR3 size: 14 residues. V lost 4 bases to trimming and J lost 0 bases, with 9 bases between them.

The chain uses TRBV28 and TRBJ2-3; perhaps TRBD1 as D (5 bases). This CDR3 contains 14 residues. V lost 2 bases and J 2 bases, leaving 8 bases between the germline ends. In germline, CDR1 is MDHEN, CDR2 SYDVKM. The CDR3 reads CASSLGAYTDTQYF. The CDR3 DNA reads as TGTGCCAGCAGTTTAGGGGCCTACACAGATACGCAGTATTTT.

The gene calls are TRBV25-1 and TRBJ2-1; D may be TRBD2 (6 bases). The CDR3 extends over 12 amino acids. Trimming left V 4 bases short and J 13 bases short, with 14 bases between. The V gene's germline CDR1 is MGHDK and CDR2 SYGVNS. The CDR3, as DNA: TGTGCCAGCAGTGTGGCCGGGAGTGGCCAGTTCTTC. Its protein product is CASSVAGSGQFF.

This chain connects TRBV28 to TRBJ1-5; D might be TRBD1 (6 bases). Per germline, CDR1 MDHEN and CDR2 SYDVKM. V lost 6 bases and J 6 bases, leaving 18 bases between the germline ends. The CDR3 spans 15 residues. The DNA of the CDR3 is TGTGCCAGCAGCACAAGGGGGGGGGCCGGTCAGCCCCAGCATTTT. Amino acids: CASSTRGGAGQPQHF.

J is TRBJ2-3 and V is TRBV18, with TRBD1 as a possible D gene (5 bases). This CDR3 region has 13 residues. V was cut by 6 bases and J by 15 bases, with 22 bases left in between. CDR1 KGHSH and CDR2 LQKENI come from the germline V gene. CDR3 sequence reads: CASSPEMGPYHYF. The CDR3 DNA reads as TGTGCCAGCTCCCCAGAGATGGGGCCATATCATTATTTT. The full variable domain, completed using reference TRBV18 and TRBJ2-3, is NAGVMQNPRHLVRRRGQEARLRCSPMKGHSHVYWYRQLPEEGLKFMVYLQKENIIDESGMPKERFSAEFPKEGPSILRIQQVVRGDSAAYFCASSPEMGPYHYFGPGTRLTVL.

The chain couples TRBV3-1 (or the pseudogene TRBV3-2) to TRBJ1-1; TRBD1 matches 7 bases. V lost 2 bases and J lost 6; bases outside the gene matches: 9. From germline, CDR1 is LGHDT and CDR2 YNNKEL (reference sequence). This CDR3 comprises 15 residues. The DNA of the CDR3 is TGTGCCAGCAGCCAAACACAGGGGATGGTCTCTGAAGCTTTCTTT. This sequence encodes CASSQTQGMVSEAFF.

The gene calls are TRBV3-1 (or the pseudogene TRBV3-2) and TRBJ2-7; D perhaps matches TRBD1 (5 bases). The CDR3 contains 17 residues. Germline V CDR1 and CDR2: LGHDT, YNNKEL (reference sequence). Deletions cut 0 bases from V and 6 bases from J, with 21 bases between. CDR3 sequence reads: CASSQDLLAGRMGEQYF. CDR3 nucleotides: TGTGCCAGCAGCCAAGACCTTCTCGCAGGGCGAATGGGCGAGCAGTACTTC.